This T cell receptor (beta chain) is from a study of identical twins. General study findings and limits: Cross-sectional statistics underpinned the conclusions; the same donors were not followed.

This clonotype has more than one count but fewer than ten. Its specificity is not known. One entry per CDR3 protein results from TCRdb running MiXCR on the 5' RACE reads. Found here are roughly 500,000 distinct CDR3 sequences, approximately 22% of them singletons; the top ten hold 0.91%. In addition, the sample was reused for a study of T cells expressing NK-cell markers. That source notes: There were a handful of donors in whom these clonotypes also led the CD3+CD56-NKG2C+ fraction.

This sequence was found in a woman younger than 35 in good health. The sequencing input was CD4+ T cells sorted from blood.

The CDR3 coding sequence is TGCAGTGCTAGATTGGCCTATAATTCACCCCTCCACTTT. Translation gives CSARLAYNSPLHF. The chain uses TRBV20-1 and TRBJ1-6, with D uncertain. The CDR3 is made up of 13 amino acids. CDR1 DFQATT and CDR2 SNEGSKA come from the germline V gene (reference sequence). V lost 2 bases, J lost 2 bases, and 4 bases lay in between.